This T cell receptor beta chain is drawn from a study of control samples from healthy donors and cancer patients. Germline V CDR1 and CDR2: LGHNT, FRNRAP. This CDR3 region has 15 residues. V was pared by 6 bases and J by 5 bases, with 8 bases of the junction left unmatched. Here immunoSEQ multiplex PCR was the method, and the copy in TCRdb shows in-frame clones only, minus some. The repertoire holds roughly 180,000 clones, with roughly 95% as singletons. The gene calls are TRBV12-5 and TRBJ2-7, with 12 bases lining up with TRBD1. Source material: blood. The receptor was derived from a woman aged 60-70 years in good health. The CDR3 region is CASGPGTGGFHEQYF. CDR3 DNA: TGTGCTAGTGGCCCTGGGACAGGGGGCTTCCACGAGCAGTACTTC.